One sample yielded the 32 T cell receptor beta chains listed below, sequenced in a study of T cell repertoires in cytomegalovirus infection (dated by TCRdb to between 2018 and 2021). Their antigens are not known. Reading the label with the study, this specimen's treatment or condition is: in vitro stimulation with specific CMV peptide epitopes to enrich CMV-specific T cells. The run used an Illumina HiSeq 1500. TCRdb's own reprocessing of the public reads used fastp at Q25 and MiXCR and kept productive beta chains. Identical CDR3 protein sequences are pooled into one entry, listed with their most common genes and DNA. The sample profile shows fewer than 850,000 distinct CDR3 sequences; 25% to 30% of them were found once. The ten largest clonotypes hold over 10% of the sample. Source: cultured CD8+ T cells from PBMCs, taken from culture after CMV antigen stimulation. The receptor source for this set is a human donor in good health (CMV status not recorded). Some clones in this sample may be carry-over from other donors' samples.

The chain carries TRBV29-1 and TRBJ2-1, with D possibly TRBD2 on 5 matching bases. The CDR3 loop spans 13 amino acids. V was cut by 3 bases and J by 8 bases, with 14 bases left in between. Per germline, CDR1 SQVTM and CDR2 ANQGSEA. The chain's CDR3 is CSVDHRGIDEQFF. CDR3 in DNA: TGCAGCGTTGACCACAGAGGGATCGATGAGCAGTTCTTC.

This clonotype was observed a single time. CDR3 sequence reads: CASFPWTGAVRDTQYF. CDR3 coding DNA: TGTGCCAGCTTTCCCTGGACAGGGGCCGTGAGAGATACGCAGTATTTT. This sequence joins TRBV6-8 and TRBJ2-3; 9 nucleotides match TRBD1. CDR1 MNHGY and CDR2 SAAAGT come from the germline V gene. This CDR3 has 16 amino acids. V gave up 8 bases and J gave up 5 bases; unmatched junction bases: 14.

The sample holds many counts of this clonotype. The rearrangement uses TRBV20-1 and TRBJ2-1, with TRBD1 identical over 7 bases. The CDR3 loop spans 17 amino acids. The germline V gene encodes CDR1 DFQATT and CDR2 SNEGSKA (reference sequence). Trimming removed 0 bases from V and 7 bases from J; junction bases left unmatched: 15. The CDR3, as DNA: TGCAGTGCTAGAGATGTAGTAAGAGGGGGCAATCGGAATGAGCAGTTCTTC. This gives the protein CSARDVVRGGNRNEQFF.

The CDR3 is CASSLAGGKQGETQYF. CDR3 coding DNA: TGTGCCAGCAGCTTGGCGGGGGGGAAACAGGGAGAGACCCAGTACTTC. The chain links TRBV5-6 to TRBJ2-5; 8 bases are shared with TRBD2. This CDR3 has 16 amino acids. CDR1 is SGHDT, CDR2 YYEEEE, per germline. V shed 0 bases, J shed 4 bases, and the junction held 8 bases outside the gene matches.

This clonotype was seen a handful of times. The rearrangement links TRBV19 to TRBJ1-1, with unresolved D. The CDR3 length is 17 residues. The germline CDR1 and CDR2 sequences are LNHDA and SQIVND (reference sequence). V lost 0 bases and J 1 base, leaving 15 bases between the germline ends. Here the CDR3 reads CASSIDRASGQNTEAFF. CDR3 nucleotide sequence: TGTGCCAGTAGTATAGATCGGGCTTCGGGTCAGAACACTGAAGCTTTCTTT.

This clonotype has more than one count but fewer than ten. The chain recombines TRBV5-1 with TRBJ1-1; a weak D match, TRBD1 (5 bases). The CDR3 totals 14 residues. Germline loops: CDR1 SGHRS, CDR2 YFSETQ. V was shortened by 7 bases and J by 2 bases, with 15 bases between the two germline ends. The CDR3 sequence: CASSTGTDNTEAFF. The CDR3 coding sequence is TGCGCCAGCTCAACCGGGACGGACAACACTGAAGCTTTCTTT.

The V gene is TRBV20-1, the J gene TRBJ1-4, with 7 bases fitting TRBD1. The ends lost 4 bases at V and 4 bases at J; junction bases unmatched: 15. Per the germline V gene, CDR1 is DFQATT and CDR2 is SNEGSKA (reference sequence). This CDR3 region has 17 residues. The CDR3 protein is CSAIPLLRQGNNEKLFF. The DNA of the CDR3 is TGCAGTGCTATTCCCCTCCTTAGACAGGGAAATAATGAAAAACTGTTTTTT.

Remarks on this clonotype: A junction boundary mismatches the germline segment, possibly from a read error. The chain joins TRBV7-6 to TRBJ2-6, with a possible D match to TRBD1 (5 bases). Germline V CDR1 and CDR2: SGHVS, FNYEAQ. The CDR3 is 16 residues long. CDR3 nucleotide sequence: TGTGCCAGCAGCTCTCCGAGGTACTCTGGGGCCAACGTCCAGACTTTC. Protein: CASSSPRYSGANVQTF.

The chain employs TRBV2 and TRBJ2-7; TRBD2 matches 7 bases. Losses at the gene ends were 11 bases for V and 6 bases for J; bases not matched to a gene: 13. From germline, CDR1 is SNHLY and CDR2 FYNNEI. The CDR3 sequence is 13 residues long. CDR3 loop: CAAPGRGDGEQYF. CDR3 nucleotide sequence: TGTGCCGCCCCGGGGAGGGGAGACGGCGAGCAGTACTTC.

V is TRBV2 and J is TRBJ2-7; TRBD1 agrees at 7 bases. The junction had 13 bases not matched to a gene; V was cut back by 10 bases and J by 7 bases. CDR1 is SNHLY and CDR2 is FYNNEI in the germline V gene. The CDR3 has 13 residues. CDR3: CATSGTVVKEQYV. For the CDR3, the DNA is TGTGCCACCTCCGGGACAGTGGTAAAGGAGCAGTACGTC.

The chain joins TRBV28 to TRBJ2-3; unclear D gene. The CDR3 consists of 15 residues. Trimming cost V 3 bases and J 4 bases, with 14 bases left between them. The V gene's germline CDR1 is MDHEN and CDR2 SYDVKM. The CDR3 sequence is CASSFGLAASDTQYF. In DNA, the CDR3 is TGTGCCAGCAGTTTTGGTCTGGCAGCCTCAGATACGCAGTATTTT.

This clonotype was seen more than once but under ten times. The V and J genes are TRBV12-3 or TRBV12-4 and TRBJ2-2; 12 nucleotides match TRBD2. The CDR3 length is 18 residues. J gave up 7 bases and V 3 bases, and 12 bases lay outside the gene matches. For the CDR3, the DNA is TGTGCCAGCAGTTTTCGCCTAGCGGGGGGGCAAGGGAACGGGGAGCTGTTTTTT. It encodes CASSFRLAGGQGNGELFF.

Details on this clonotype: Germline and junction disagree at one end, which may indicate a read error. This chain joins TRBV4-1 and TRBJ1-5, with no clear D. This CDR3 has 15 residues. Per germline, CDR1 MGHRA and CDR2 YSYEKL. The CDR3: CACSQARQRNQPQHF. DNA for the CDR3: TGCGCCTGCAGCCAAGCTCGGCAGAGGAATCAGCCCCAGCATTTT.

The V gene is TRBV19, the J gene TRBJ1-5; D not resolved. The CDR3 length is 12 residues. V lost 3 bases to trimming and J lost 6 bases, with 6 bases between them. Germline V gene lookup returns CDR1 LNHDA and CDR2 SQIVND (reference sequence). CDR3 residues: CASSISGQPQHF. CDR3 DNA sequence: TGTGCCAGTAGTATCTCGGGTCAGCCCCAGCATTTT.

This clonotype was picked up a small number of times. CDR3 region: CASSYGMGYEQYV. The CDR3 nucleotides read TGTGCCAGCAGTTACGGAATGGGGTACGAGCAGTACGTC. V is TRBV6-5 and J is TRBJ2-7; D is unclear. The CDR3 runs to 13 residues. Trimming removed 2 bases from V and 4 bases from J, with 9 bases in between. Looked up from germline, CDR1 is MNHEY and CDR2 is SVGAGI.

This sequence joins TRBV23-1 and TRBJ2-5, with TRBD1 matching 7 bases. TRBV23-1 is marked as an open reading frame, function uncertain. The CDR3 extends over 13 amino acids. V shed 9 bases and J 4 bases; nucleotides not matched to a gene: 8. As DNA, the CDR3 is TGCGCCAGGAAAACAGGGGACCGAGAGACCCAGTACTTC. This codes for CARKTGDRETQYF.

This clonotype was counted between two and nine times. The V call is TRBV7-9, the J call TRBJ1-6; TRBD1 agrees at 8 bases. The CDR3 has 15 residues. Per the germline V gene, CDR1 is SEHNR and CDR2 is FQNEAQ (reference sequence). The V gene end was trimmed by 4 bases and the J gene end by 8 bases; junction bases not matched to a gene: 7. CDR3 sequence: CASSSLQGADSPLHF. DNA of the CDR3: TGTGCCAGCAGCTCCCTTCAGGGGGCTGATTCACCCCTCCACTTT.

Regarding this clonotype: This could be a read error, since a much larger clone is one nucleotide away. The V call is TRBV7-8, the J call TRBJ2-7; D gene ambiguous. CDR1 SGHVS and CDR2 FQNEAQ come from the germline V gene. CDR3 size: 14 residues. The CDR3 bases are TGTGCCAGCAGCCGTCCCTCAGAACATTACGATCAGTACTTC. It is translated as CASSRPSEHYDQYF. The whole variable domain, remainder taken from reference TRBV7-8 and TRBJ2-7, is GAGVSQSPRYKVAKRGQDVALRCDPISGHVSLFWYQQALGQGPEFLTYFQNEAQLDKSGLPSDRFFAERPEGSVSTLKIQRTQQEDSAVYLCASSRPSEHYDQYFGPGTRLTVT.

The rearrangement links TRBV20-1 to TRBJ1-2, with D uncertain. Germline lookup yields CDR1 DFQATT and CDR2 SNEGSKA (reference sequence). The germline V and J ends were trimmed by 1 base and 9 bases, with 15 bases remaining between them. CDR3 length: 13 amino acids. The CDR3 loop is CSARGTELWSYTF. CDR3 coding DNA: TGCAGTGCTAGAGGGACGGAATTATGGAGCTACACCTTC.

The rearrangement joins TRBV6-2 or TRBV6-3 to TRBJ1-2; D ambiguous. The V and J ends lost 4 bases and 5 bases respectively, with 8 bases between them. Germline V CDR1 and CDR2: MNHEY, SVGEGT. The CDR3 totals 12 residues. In DNA, the CDR3 is TGTGCCAGCAGTTTCAGGATGTATGGCTACACCTTC. Its translation is CASSFRMYGYTF.

In its sample, this clonotype was seen a few times. V gene TRBV7-2 combines with J gene TRBJ1-1, with D maybe TRBD1 (5 bases). Trimming cost V 4 bases and J 6 bases, with 12 bases left between them. The germline V gene encodes CDR1 SGHTA and CDR2 FQGNSA. The length of the CDR3 is 13 residues. The CDR3 here is CASSSGTVAEAFF. The CDR3 DNA reads TGTGCCAGCAGCTCCGGGACGGTCGCTGAAGCTTTCTTT.

The rearrangement joins TRBV7-6 to TRBJ1-2, with D possibly being TRBD1 (5 bases). Germline-derived CDR1 and CDR2 are SGHVS and FNYEAQ. The CDR3 consists of 16 residues. Trimming stripped 4 bases from V and 0 bases from J, with 15 bases between. Here the CDR3 DNA reads TGTGCCAGCAGCTCCAGCCAGGGCATCACTAACTATGGCTACACCTTC. It yields the protein CASSSSQGITNYGYTF. Supplemented by reference TRBV7-6 and TRBJ1-2, the full variable domain reads GAGVSQSPRYKVTKRGQDVALRCDPISGHVSLYWYRQALGQGPEFLTYFNYEAQQDKSGLPNDRFSAERPEGSISTLTIQRTEQRDSAMYRCASSSSQGITNYGYTFGSGTRLTVV.

The sample holds a few counts of this clonotype. J is TRBJ2-1 and V is TRBV25-1; the match to TRBD2 covers 9 bases. The CDR3 has 17 amino acids. Germline V lookup: CDR1 MGHDK, CDR2 SYGVNS. The trim removed 5 bases at V and 6 bases at J, leaving 14 bases unmatched. The CDR3 DNA reads as TGTGCCAGCAGTACCCCCGGGATAGGGACTAGCTCCAATGAGCAGTTCTTC. Its protein is CASSTPGIGTSSNEQFF.

In this sample, this clonotype turned up a few times. V and J are TRBV4-1 and TRBJ2-2; 8 nucleotides line up with TRBD2. The CDR3 consists of 17 residues. V shed 0 bases and J 6 bases; nucleotides not matched to a gene: 9. CDR1 is MGHRA, CDR2 YSYEKL, per germline. Here the CDR3 reads CASSQEFAGGPPGELFF. The CDR3 nucleotides read TGCGCCAGCAGCCAAGAGTTTGCGGGGGGCCCTCCCGGGGAGCTGTTTTTT.

The table lists this clonotype with many counts. This chain links TRBV7-9 with TRBJ1-2, with 7 bases matching TRBD1. V lost 5 bases to trimming and J lost 2 bases; unmatched junction nucleotides: 8. Per germline, CDR1 SEHNR and CDR2 FQNEAQ (reference sequence). This CDR3 region has 15 residues. CDR3 protein: CASSPTGTENYGYTF. In DNA form, the CDR3 reads TGTGCCAGCAGCCCGACCGGGACAGAGAACTATGGCTACACCTTC.

This clonotype was counted between two and nine times. The V gene is TRBV5-1, the J gene TRBJ1-2, with TRBD1 as a possible D gene (6 bases). The CDR3 extends over 14 amino acids. Germline CDR1 SGHRS, CDR2 YFSETQ. The ends were cut back, 5 bases at V and 7 bases at J, with 18 bases in the middle. The CDR3 loop is CASRWDAGDGGYTF. The CDR3 DNA reads TGCGCCAGCAGGTGGGATGCAGGGGACGGTGGCTACACCTTC.

V and J are TRBV20-1 and TRBJ1-6, with D possibly being TRBD1 (5 bases). This CDR3 comprises 11 residues. Germline V gene lookup returns CDR1 DFQATT and CDR2 SNEGSKA (reference sequence). Trimming shortened V by 1 base and J by 10 bases, and 5 bases separated the two germline ends. The DNA for the CDR3 is TGCAGTGCTAGAGGGGGGTCACCCCTCCACTTT. Amino acids: CSARGGSPLHF.

This clonotype was picked up a small number of times. The chain's CDR3 is CASSLPRVGGYTF. The CDR3 DNA reads TGTGCCAGCAGCTTGCCGCGGGTTGGTGGCTACACCTTC. V usage is TRBV11-2 and J usage is TRBJ1-2; D not resolved. The germline CDR1 and CDR2 sequences are SGHAT and FQNNGV. The CDR3 spans 13 residues. V shed 3 bases and J shed 7 bases, with 12 bases lying between them.

This clonotype was recorded at least ten times. The chain employs TRBV7-2 and TRBJ2-7; 7 bases match TRBD1. CDR3 length equals 15 residues. J gave up 2 bases and V 1 base, and 5 bases lay outside the gene matches. Germline CDR1 reads SGHTA; CDR2 reads FQGNSA. The CDR3 region is CASSLEGTDPYEQYF. The CDR3 coding sequence is TGTGCCAGCAGCTTAGAGGGGACAGACCCCTACGAGCAGTACTTC.

This clonotype showed up just a few times. V usage is TRBV7-9 and J usage is TRBJ1-3; unclear D gene. The germline gives CDR1 SEHNR, CDR2 FQNEAQ (reference sequence). This CDR3 has 12 residues. CDR3 amino acids: CAVRDSGNTIYF. The CDR3 DNA reads TGTGCAGTCCGCGACTCTGGAAACACCATATATTTT. Filled out from reference TRBV7-9 and TRBJ1-3, the complete variable domain reads DTGVSQNPRHKITKRGQNVTFRCDPISEHNRLYWYRQTLGQGPEFLTYFQNEAQLEKSRLLSDRFSAERPKGSFSTLEIQRTEQGDSAMYLCAVRDSGNTIYFGEGSWLTVV.

In this sample, this clonotype turned up a few times. The V call is TRBV6-2 or TRBV6-3, the J call TRBJ2-7; the match to TRBD2 covers 14 bases. V lost 8 bases and J lost 0; bases outside the gene matches: 9. Germline assignment: CDR1 MNHEY and CDR2 SVGEGT. The CDR3 is made up of 17 amino acids. CDR3 DNA: TGTGCCAGCGATGGACTAGCGGGGGGTGAGAGCTCCTACGAGCAGTACTTC. Its protein product is CASDGLAGGESSYEQYF.

The rearrangement links TRBV7-2 to TRBJ2-7; 8 bases agree with TRBD2. Germline V gene data show CDR1 as SGHTA and CDR2 as FQGNSA. The J segment lost 2 bases and the V segment lost 2 bases, leaving 5 bases of the junction unmatched. This CDR3 is 15 amino acids long. In DNA form, the CDR3 reads TGTGCCAGCAGCTTAACCGGGGGGGCTACCTACGAGCAGTACGTC. Protein: CASSLTGGATYEQYV.